The sequence of this TCR beta chain was determined in a study of technical replicates of blood from several donors. From germline, CDR1 is SGHTS and CDR2 YDEGEE. This CDR3 has 15 residues. Trimming took off 0 bases at V and 4 bases at J, with 13 bases between the two ends. Here immunoSEQ multiplex PCR was the method, and the copy in TCRdb shows in-frame clones only, minus some. The sample has about 81,000 clones; approximately 94% are singletons. This TCR derives from a human donor in good health. The sequenced sample consisted of T cells isolated from PBMCs. The chain employs TRBV5-8 and TRBJ2-5; maybe TRBD1 (7 bases). The DNA of the CDR3 is TGTGCCAGCAGCTTGGGACAGGGACTGTTAGAGACCCAGTACTTC. It specifies CASSLGQGLLETQYF.